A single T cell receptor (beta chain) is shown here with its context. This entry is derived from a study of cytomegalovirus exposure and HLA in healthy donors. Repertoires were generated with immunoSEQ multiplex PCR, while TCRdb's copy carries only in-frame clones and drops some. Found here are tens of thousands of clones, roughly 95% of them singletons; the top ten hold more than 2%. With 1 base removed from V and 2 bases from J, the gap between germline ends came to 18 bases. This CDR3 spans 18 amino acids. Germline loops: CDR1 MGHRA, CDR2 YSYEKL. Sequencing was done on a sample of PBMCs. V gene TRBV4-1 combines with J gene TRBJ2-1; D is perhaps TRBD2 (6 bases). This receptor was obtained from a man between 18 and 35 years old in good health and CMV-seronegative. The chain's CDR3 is CASSQGPTLPGAYNEQFF. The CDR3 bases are TGCGCCAGCAGCCAAGGACCTACTCTTCCGGGAGCCTACAATGAGCAGTTCTTC.